This TCR beta chain was sequenced in a study of blood T cell repertoires in COVID-19. At the level of the study: T cells, B-cell-depleted T cells, or PBMCs provided the cDNA or gDNA that served as material.

In the original analysis: Amplification of reference gene primers provided the estimated nucleated cell counts. This table comes from immunoSEQ multiplex PCR, and its TCRdb copy is limited to in-frame clones, with some not included. Clone size and the V and J calls come from that table; the DNA yielded D and trimming. Of about 250,000 clones in the sample, over 80% are singletons; the top ten hold under 2.5%. CDR3 length equals 15 residues. The V end lost 4 bases, the J end lost 2 bases, and 14 bases lay between the germline ends. CDR1 is LNHDA, CDR2 SQIVND, per germline (reference sequence). Participant reports of clinical history set cohort assignment. Cohort 3 recovery required two negative PCRs, clearance, or symptom resolution.

The clonotype comes from a young woman who had recovered from COVID-19. Sequenced sample: PBMCs or T cells enriched from blood (not recorded which). The V gene is TRBV19, the J gene TRBJ1-1; possible D gene TRBD1, 5 bases. CDR3: CASSNRIDRNTEAFF. CDR3 nucleotide sequence: TGTGCCAGTAGTAACCGGATCGACAGAAACACTGAAGCTTTCTTT.